This T cell receptor (beta chain) was profiled in a study of blood T cell repertoires in COVID-19. About the research overall: Sites across the United States, Italy and Spain contributed samples from acute and convalescent COVID-19. Nucleic acid was either cDNA or gDNA, and it came from T cells, B-cell-depleted T cells, or PBMCs.

This CDR3 comprises 14 residues. The germline V gene encodes CDR1 MDHEN and CDR2 SYDVKM. The germline V and J ends were trimmed by 6 bases and 4 bases, with 15 bases remaining between them. Seattle patients were enrolled during active infection and followed longitudinally. Methods used by the authors: Estimated nucleated cell counts came from reference gene primer amplification. TCRdb's table, derived via immunoSEQ multiplex PCR, lists solely in-frame clones and lacks some. The V and J calls and clone size come from that table; D and trimming were worked out from the DNA. The data contain 150,000 to 200,000 clones, approximately 92% of them singletons.

V usage is TRBV28 and J usage is TRBJ1-2; D is perhaps TRBD1 (5 bases). Input material: peripheral blood. The TCR originated in a man aged 25 to 40 with COVID-19, enrolled during active disease. The CDR3, as DNA: TGTGCCAGCAGGGGCGTAGGGGTGGGCTATGGCTACACCTTC. It codes for CASRGVGVGYGYTF.